The rows below give T cell receptor beta chains drawn from one sample of a study of T-cell reconstitution after alpha-beta-depleted transplantation in children. Using its own MiXCR run on the PCR reads, TCRdb lists one record per CDR3 protein. Here the sample spans hundreds of thousands of distinct CDR3 sequences, about 11% being singletons. The specimen was PBMCs from the stem cell graft donor, collected from the stem cell graft. These receptor sequences come from a human donor who donated a stem cell graft to a child with acute lymphoblastic leukemia. Both conserved end residues are part of each CDR3. Each record gives: V gene, clone size, D gene, J gene, CDR3 protein, CDR3 DNA. The D gene is left open where the match is weak. Not every row has a clone size; where given, it reads once, few, many or a size class.

TRBV29-1,many,-,TRBJ1-2,CSVERGNYGYTF,TGCAGCGTTGAGAGGGGAAACTATGGCTACACCTTC
TRBV7-9,-,-,TRBJ2-7,CASSLRGPEQYF,TGTGCCAGCAGCTTACGGGGGCCTGAGCAGTACTTC
TRBV7-9,-,-,TRBJ1-1,CASSLAAWGDTEAFF,TGTGCCAGCAGCTTAGCGGCTTGGGGGGACACTGAAGCTTTCTTT
TRBV7-2,many,TRBD1,TRBJ2-7,CASSARTGGYEQYF,TGTGCCAGCAGCGCCCGGACAGGGGGCTACGAGCAGTACTTC
TRBV20-1,-,TRBD2,TRBJ2-7,CSARVGGSSYEQYF,TGCAGTGCTAGAGTCGGGGGGAGCTCCTACGAGCAGTACTTC
TRBV6-5,many,-,TRBJ1-4,CASSYRPNEKLFF,TGTGCCAGCAGTTACAGGCCTAATGAAAAACTGTTTTTT
TRBV7-2,many,-,TRBJ2-3,CASSFGVALTDTQYF,TGTGCCAGCAGCTTTGGCGTAGCGCTCACAGATACGCAGTATTTT
TRBV10-3,-,TRBD2,TRBJ2-1,CAICELQTSPAEQFF,TGTGCCATCTGTGAGCTACAGACTAGCCCAGCTGAGCAGTTCTTC
TRBV20-1,-,TRBD2,TRBJ2-3,CSAQLAGGTDTQYF,TGCAGTGCTCAACTAGCGGGAGGCACAGATACGCAGTATTTT
TRBV7-2,many,-,TRBJ1-5,CASSSGQTDNQPQHF,TGTGCCAGCAGCTCTGGCCAGACGGACAATCAGCCCCAGCATTTT
TRBV2,many,-,TRBJ1-5,CASIPLPGGNQPQHF,TGTGCCAGCATCCCCCTACCGGGAGGCAATCAGCCCCAGCATTTT
TRBV20-1,many,TRBD1,TRBJ1-5,CSATGTGGGQPQHF,TGCAGTGCTACCGGGACAGGGGGCGGTCAGCCCCAGCATTTT
TRBV30,-,-,TRBJ1-4,CACTSRARREKLFF,TGTGCCTGCACGTCCCGGGCACGTAGGGAAAAACTGTTTTTT
TRBV20-1,few,-,TRBJ1-1,CSALTLLSNTEAFF,TGCAGTGCACTTACACTTTTGTCGAACACTGAAGCTTTCTTT
TRBV7-9,many,-,TRBJ2-3,CASSLEGDTQYF,TGTGCCAGCAGCTTAGAGGGAGATACGCAGTATTTT
TRBV20-1,many,-,TRBJ1-2,CSARERANADILGFYGYTF,TGCAGTGCTAGAGAGAGAGCGAACGCGGACATCCTCGGATTCTATGGCTACACCTTC
TRBV7-2,many,-,TRBJ1-1,CASSLELNTEAFF,TGTGCCAGCAGCTTAGAACTGAACACTGAAGCTTTCTTT